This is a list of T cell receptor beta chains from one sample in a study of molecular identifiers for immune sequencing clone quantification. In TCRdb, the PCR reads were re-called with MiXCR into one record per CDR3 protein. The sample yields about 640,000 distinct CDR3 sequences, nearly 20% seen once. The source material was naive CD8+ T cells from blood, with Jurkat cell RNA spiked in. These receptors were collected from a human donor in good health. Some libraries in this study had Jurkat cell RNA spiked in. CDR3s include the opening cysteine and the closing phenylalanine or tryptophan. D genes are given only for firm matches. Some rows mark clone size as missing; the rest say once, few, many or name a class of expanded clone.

TGCAGTGCTAGAGGTCGGCTAATGGACAGGGGGATCCATGGGGAAAAACTGTTTTTT	CSARGRLMDRGIHGEKLFF	TRBJ1-4	TRBV20-1	many	TRBD1
TGCAGTGCTAGAGAGGGAGGTCAGCCCCAGCATTTT	CSAREGGQPQHF	TRBJ1-5	TRBV20-1	many	.
TGTGCCAGGGCCCCGAGGGTGATCACTATGAACACTGAAGCTTTCTTT	CARAPRVITMNTEAFF	TRBJ1-1	TRBV3-1	few	.
TGCAGCGTAGACAGCGACACAGATACGCAGTATTTT	CSVDSDTDTQYF	TRBJ2-3	TRBV29-1	many	.
TGTGCCAGCGTCCCGAACACCGGGGAGCTGTTTTTT	CASVPNTGELFF	TRBJ2-2	TRBV28	.	.
TGTGCCAGCAGCCCCTTCCGCCAAGAGACCCAGTACTTC	CASSPFRQETQYF	TRBJ2-5	TRBV28	many	.
TGTGCCAGTAGTATTGCGGAGAGCCTCAGCAATCAGCCCCAGCATTTT	CASSIAESLSNQPQHF	TRBJ1-5	TRBV19	many	.
TGTGCCAGCAGCTACCCGGGACAGTTTGAAAAACTGTTTTTT	CASSYPGQFEKLFF	TRBJ1-4	TRBV3-1	.	TRBD1
TGCGCCAGCAGCCCTGGGTGGACAGGAAGCCTCTACGAGCAGTACTTC	CASSPGWTGSLYEQYF	TRBJ2-7	TRBV5-1	.	TRBD1
TGTGCCAGCAGCTTATGGACAGAGTCTAATGAAAAACTGTTTTTT	CASSLWTESNEKLFF	TRBJ1-4	TRBV5-4	many	.
TGTGCCAGCAGTGAAGTTGCCGACTACGAGCAGTACTTC	CASSEVADYEQYF	TRBJ2-7	TRBV25-1	many	.
TGTGCCGGCAGTTACTTGAACACTGAAGCTTTCTTT	CAGSYLNTEAFF	TRBJ1-1	TRBV6-2/TRBV6-3	once	.
TGTGCCAGCAGCTTAAGTGTTTCTGCCTACAATGAGCAGTTCTTC	CASSLSVSAYNEQFF	TRBJ2-1	TRBV7-9	few	.
TGTGCCAGCGGGACTAGCGAGTACAATGAGCAGTTCTTC	CASGTSEYNEQFF	TRBJ2-1	TRBV2	many	TRBD2
TGTGCCAGCAGCGTGAGCAGTTCCTCCTACAATGAGCAGTTCTTC	CASSVSSSSYNEQFF	TRBJ2-1	TRBV9	few	.
TGTGCCAGCAGTATACATATCGCGAACACCGGGGAGCTGTTTTTT	CASSIHIANTGELFF	TRBJ2-2	TRBV6-1	few	.
TGTGCCACCGCCAGGGGTCACGGTAATGAAAAACTGTTTTTT	CATARGHGNEKLFF	TRBJ1-4	TRBV6-5	few	.
TGTGCCAGCAGTTACACCTCGGGATACGAGCAGTACTTC	CASSYTSGYEQYF	TRBJ2-7	TRBV6-2/TRBV6-3	many	.
TGTACCAGCAGCTTAGCATTCACCTCTGGAAACACCATATACTTT	CTSSLAFTSGNTIYF	TRBJ1-3	TRBV7-6	.	.
TGTGCCAGCAGCAAACGGTCGGGACAGAAGGACTCCTACGAGCAGTACTTC	CASSKRSGQKDSYEQYF	TRBJ2-7	TRBV21-1	many	.
TGTGCCAGCAGCTATGGGACAGGGGGCAGAGATACGCAGTATTTT	CASSYGTGGRDTQYF	TRBJ2-3	TRBV12-3/TRBV12-4	many	TRBD1
TGTGCCAGCAGTCTAAATTCCCACCAGAGCTCCTATAATTCACCCCTCCACTTT	CASSLNSHQSSYNSPLHF	TRBJ1-6	TRBV27	many	.
TGTGCCAGCAGCTCCCATCCTACAGATACGCAGTATTTT	CASSSHPTDTQYF	TRBJ2-3	TRBV5-6	many	.
TGTGCCAGCCGCCAAGCCCCTACTACAGGGATGGTCTACAATGAGCAGTTCTTC	CASRQAPTTGMVYNEQFF	TRBJ2-1	TRBV4-2	.	.
TGTGCCAGCAGCTTTCTGGCCACCGGGAAGCTGTTCTTT	CASSFLATGKLFF	TRBJ2-2	TRBV5-6	.	.
TGTGCCAGCAGCCCAGGGTGGGAGCGGGGGTACAATGAGCAGTTCTTC	CASSPGWERGYNEQFF	TRBJ2-1	TRBV4-2	.	TRBD2